This T cell receptor beta chain was recovered during a study of Graves' ophthalmopathy and Graves' hyperthyroidism. Whole-study findings and limits: Detected in blood as well were most expanded thyroid clonotypes with frequency above 0.001. Between ophthalmopathy and stable hyperthyroidism, a 13-signature model drew a separation with 85% to 90% sensitivity and around 80% specificity.

Ineligible for inclusion were patients with other autoimmune diseases, uncontrolled infections, pregnancy or lactation. Orbital computed tomography, thyroid ultrasound, TRAb, serum thyroxine and clinical symptoms formed the basis of diagnosis. Comments on this clonotype: The antigen is unknown.

Investigators amplified TCR beta CDR3 regions from RNA transcripts. HTBI primers primed a first-round RT-PCR, and a second-round multiplex PCR followed. Each CDR3 protein gets one entry after TCRdb re-called the multiplex PCR reads with MiXCR. The table includes 200,000 to 250,000 distinct CDR3 sequences, roughly 21% detected once. Trimming took 4 bases from V and 9 from J, leaving 10 bases between them. CDR3 size: 11 residues. Germline CDR1 reads MGHDK; CDR2 reads SYGVNS. This clonotype was obtained from a woman between 45 and 60 years old with Graves' ophthalmopathy. The rearrangement uses TRBV25-1 and TRBJ2-7; TRBD1 might be the D (5 bases). Sequenced material: peripheral blood. This chain's CDR3 is CASSAGRWQYF. For the CDR3, the DNA is TGTGCCAGCAGTGCAGGGCGTTGGCAGTACTTC.